This passage covers 10 T cell receptor beta chains from one sample sequenced in a study of blood T cell repertoires in COVID-19. The table came from immunoSEQ multiplex PCR; TCRdb's copy has only in-frame clones and leaves some out. The data show about 200,000 clones, around 81% seen once. Sequencing used peripheral blood. Receptor source: a man aged 55 to 70 with COVID-19, enrolled during active disease.

This rearrangement joins TRBV28 to TRBJ1-2; weak D call: TRBD1 (5 bases). Trimming shortened V by 5 bases and J by 8 bases, and 21 bases separated the two germline ends. CDR3 length: 15 residues. CDR1 and CDR2 from the germline V gene are MDHEN and SYDVKM. The CDR3 sequence is CASSPYDSSGWGYTF. The CDR3 coding sequence is TGTGCCAGCAGTCCTTACGACAGCTCCGGGTGGGGCTACACCTTC.

The chain carries TRBV5-1 and TRBJ1-2; 9 bases map to TRBD1. This CDR3 contains 15 residues. The V gene end was trimmed by 4 bases and the J gene end by 3 bases; junction bases not matched to a gene: 7. CDR1 and CDR2 (germline): SGHRS, YFSETQ. The CDR3 coding sequence is TGCGCCAGCAGCCCCGGGACAGGGACCTACTATGGCTACACCTTC. Amino acids: CASSPGTGTYYGYTF.

The chain carries TRBV9 and TRBJ1-1, with no clear D. Germline CDR1 and CDR2: SGDLS and YYNGEE. V was pared by 7 bases and J by 6 bases, with 16 bases between. CDR3 length equals 13 residues. The CDR3 spells CASGRTRVSEAFF. CDR3 nucleotide sequence: TGTGCCAGCGGTCGGACGAGGGTGTCTGAAGCTTTCTTT.

The gene calls are TRBV28 and TRBJ2-7, with 7 bases that match TRBD1. CDR1 is MDHEN, CDR2 SYDVKM, per germline. This CDR3 region has 15 residues. Losses at the gene ends were 3 bases for V and 6 bases for J; bases not matched to a gene: 11. The CDR3 region has the DNA TGTGCCAGCAGTTTGGAGACAGGGTTTGGGTTCGAGCAGTACTTC. Amino acids: CASSLETGFGFEQYF. The variable domain in full, completed from reference TRBV28 and TRBJ2-7, reads DVKVTQSSRYLVKRTGEKVFLECVQDMDHENMFWYRQDPGLGLRLIYFSYDVKMKEKGDIPEGYSVSREKKERFSLILESASTNQTSMYLCASSLETGFGFEQYFGPGTRLTVT.

The gene calls are TRBV29-1 and TRBJ1-2; D unresolved. There are 11 residues in the CDR3. The germline gives CDR1 SQVTM, CDR2 ANQGSEA. V was shortened by 7 bases and J by 2 bases, with 8 bases between the two germline ends. This CDR3 reads CSGGENYGYTF. CDR3 bases: TGCAGCGGCGGGGAGAACTATGGCTACACCTTC.

The CDR3 loop reads CASSPRGLAGGQKQYF. Here the CDR3 DNA reads TGTGCCAGCTCACCACGGGGCCTAGCGGGAGGACAGAAGCAGTACTTC. The chain carries TRBV18 and TRBJ2-7; TRBD2 agrees at 11 bases. This CDR3 contains 16 residues. Germline trimming cut 1 base from V and 8 bases from J; bases unmatched to any gene: 10. The germline CDR1 and CDR2 sequences are KGHSH and LQKENI. The full variable domain, rest sourced from reference TRBV18 and TRBJ2-7, is NAGVMQNPRHLVRRRGQEARLRCSPMKGHSHVYWYRQLPEEGLKFMVYLQKENIIDESGMPKERFSAEFPKEGPSILRIQQVVRGDSAAYFCASSPRGLAGGQKQYFGPGTRLTVT.

The chain employs TRBV30 and TRBJ2-7, with TRBD1 matching over 9 bases. Trimming took 2 bases from V and 3 from J; bases not matched to a gene: 11. This CDR3 has 16 residues. The germline CDR1 and CDR2 sequences are GTSNPN and SVGIG (reference sequence). The CDR3 region has the DNA TGTGCCTGGAGTTTGTACAGTACAGGGGGCGGCTACGAGCAGTACTTC. This codes for CAWSLYSTGGGYEQYF.

The chain links TRBV13 to TRBJ2-7, with 7 bases matching TRBD1. This CDR3 is 15 amino acids long. J lost 2 bases, V lost 5 bases, and 9 bases had no gene match. Germline CDR1 and CDR2: PRHDT and FYEKMQ (reference sequence). The CDR3 DNA reads as TGTGCCAGCAGCCCAGAGACGGACAGGACCTACGAGCAGTACTTC. This encodes CASSPETDRTYEQYF.

This rearrangement joins TRBV2 to TRBJ1-1; 9 positions agree with TRBD1. CDR3 size: 15 residues. Looked up from germline, CDR1 is SNHLY and CDR2 is FYNNEI. V gave up 6 bases and J gave up 3 bases; unmatched junction bases: 8. Here the CDR3 reads CASSPQGAYYTEAFF. The CDR3 nucleotides read TGTGCCAGCAGCCCACAGGGGGCATACTACACTGAAGCTTTCTTT.

V and J are TRBV5-4 and TRBJ1-1; D possibly corresponds to TRBD1 (5 bases). Germline CDR1 SGHNT, CDR2 YYREEE (reference sequence). V lost 4 bases and J lost 4, with 8 bases in between. There are 12 residues in the CDR3. Written as DNA, the CDR3 is TGTGCCAGCAGCCGGGGGGTCACTGAAGCTTTCTTT. Encoded protein: CASSRGVTEAFF.